Below, one T cell receptor (beta chain) is given with its context. This sample was taken from a study of blood T cell repertoires in COVID-19. Study overall: The origin of the acute and convalescent COVID-19 samples was the United States, Italy and Spain.

Original processing notes: Reference gene primer amplification gave nucleated cell count estimates. Clones were read by immunoSEQ multiplex PCR, and TCRdb kept only the in-frame ones, dropping some. D and trimming were read from the DNA, whereas the V and J calls and clone size are those reported in that table. The sample has a few hundred thousand clones, about 87% seen once; the top ten hold 1.5% to 2.5%. Membership in each cohort depended on participant-reported clinical history. The CDR3 is 14 amino acids. The ends were cut back, 4 bases at V and 3 bases at J, with 11 bases in the middle. Per germline, CDR1 SGHNT and CDR2 YYREEE (reference sequence).

The rearrangement uses TRBV5-4 and TRBJ2-4; the D gene is possibly TRBD1 (6 bases). This clonotype was obtained from a man aged 40-55 years in a cohort exposed to, infected with or recovered from COVID-19 (not recorded which). The sample taken for sequencing was PBMCs or T cells enriched from blood (not recorded which). The CDR3 nucleotides are TGTGCCAGCAGCGGGGACAAGGGCAAAAACATTCAGTACTTC. It specifies CASSGDKGKNIQYF.